This entry lists 27 T cell receptor beta chains sequenced from one sample in a study of cytomegalovirus exposure and HLA in healthy donors. A multiplex PCR was run with 60 Vbeta primers and 13 Jbeta primers. Here immunoSEQ multiplex PCR was the method, and the copy in TCRdb shows in-frame clones only, minus some. This sample's table has roughly 100,000 clones. Sequencing was carried out using PBMCs. The receptors were sampled from a man in his forties in good health and CMV-seronegative.

V and J are TRBV5-1 and TRBJ2-5; 8 bases are a match to TRBD1. Germline V lookup: CDR1 SGHRS, CDR2 YFSETQ. V was pared by 0 bases and J by 6 bases, with 10 bases of the junction left unmatched. The CDR3 is made up of 16 amino acids. The chain's CDR3 is CASSLGGTGSYKTQYF. As DNA, the CDR3 is TGCGCCAGCAGCTTGGGGGGGACAGGTAGTTACAAGACCCAGTACTTC. The full variable domain, completed using reference TRBV5-1 and TRBJ2-5, is KAGVTQTPRYLIKTRGQQVTLSCSPISGHRSVSWYQQTPGQGLQFLFEYFSETQRNKGNFPGRFSGRQFSNSRSEMNVSTLELGDSALYLCASSLGGTGSYKTQYFGPGTRLLVL.

The chain uses TRBV5-6 and TRBJ2-1; TRBD2 might be the D (6 bases). CDR1 and CDR2 (germline): SGHDT, YYEEEE. The CDR3 contains 16 residues. Deletions cut 1 base from V and 0 bases from J, with 11 bases between. CDR3 coding DNA: TGTGCCAGCAGCTTGCCGGTCGGGAGCTCCTACAATGAGCAGTTCTTC. This encodes CASSLPVGSSYNEQFF.

The chain uses TRBV6-4 and TRBJ2-2; 7 bases fit TRBD1. The CDR3 has 14 amino acids. V lost 6 bases to trimming and J lost 4 bases; unmatched junction nucleotides: 5. The V gene's germline CDR1 is MRHNA and CDR2 SNTAGT. The CDR3 nucleotides read TGTGCCAGCAGCTCGACAGGGAGCACCGGGGAGCTGTTTTTT. Amino acids: CASSSTGSTGELFF.

CDR3 loop: CASTSSLDRNTEAFF. The DNA of the CDR3 is TGTGCCAGTACCTCTTCCTTGGACAGGAACACTGAAGCTTTCTTT. The rearrangement links TRBV19 to TRBJ1-1; D is possibly TRBD1 (6 bases). V was shortened by 7 bases and J by 1 base, with 16 bases between the two germline ends. CDR3 length equals 15 residues. Germline lookup yields CDR1 LNHDA and CDR2 SQIVND (reference sequence).

V gene TRBV7-9 combines with J gene TRBJ1-4, with 9 bases that match TRBD1. CDR3 length: 14 residues. CDR1 is SEHNR, CDR2 FQNEAQ, per germline (reference sequence). The junction had 2 bases not matched to a gene; V was cut back by 5 bases and J by 4 bases. The chain's CDR3 is CASSLDRGNEKLFF. The CDR3 DNA sequence: TGTGCCAGCAGCCTGGACAGGGGTAATGAAAAACTGTTTTTT.

This chain uses TRBV4-3 with TRBJ2-1, with 8 bases identical to TRBD1. CDR3 size: 18 residues. Germline V gene sequence: CDR1 LGHNA, CDR2 YSLEER. J was trimmed by 4 bases and V by 0 bases; bases with no gene match: 11. As DNA, the CDR3 is TGCGCCAGCAGCCAAGATGGACCCAGGGGGCATCCTTACAATGAGCAGTTCTTC. Its protein is CASSQDGPRGHPYNEQFF.

The chain is built from TRBV6-1 and TRBJ2-1, with a possible D match to TRBD1 (6 bases). The ends were cut back, 4 bases at V and 8 bases at J, with 12 bases in the middle. Germline-derived CDR1 and CDR2 are MNHNS and SASEGT. The CDR3 length is 13 residues. The CDR3, as DNA: TGTGCCAGCAGTGTTGACTCAGGGGATGAGCAGTTCTTC. Protein sequence: CASSVDSGDEQFF.

The DNA of the CDR3 is TGCGCCAGCAGCTTGGTTACAGGGAAAGCGAGGAACACTGAAGCTTTCTTT. Protein: CASSLVTGKARNTEAFF. The J gene is TRBJ1-1, the V gene TRBV5-1; D is possibly TRBD1 (6 bases). V was clipped by 0 bases and J by 1 base, with 16 bases between them. Germline V gene lookup returns CDR1 SGHRS and CDR2 YFSETQ. The CDR3 has 17 amino acids.

The chain joins TRBV5-1 to TRBJ2-2; 7 positions match TRBD2. V gave up 0 bases and J gave up 2 bases; unmatched junction bases: 13. CDR1 is SGHRS, CDR2 YFSETQ, per germline. This CDR3 has 19 residues. CDR3 bases: TGCGCCAGCAGCTTGGGGAGAGGAACCGGGACTATTAACACCGGGGAGCTGTTTTTT. This gives the protein CASSLGRGTGTINTGELFF.

The chain employs TRBV10-3 and TRBJ2-3; TRBD1 matches 11 bases. The CDR3 length is 16 residues. Germline V gene lookup returns CDR1 ENHRY and CDR2 SYGVKD. Trimming removed 2 bases from V and 6 bases from J; junction bases left unmatched: 7. The CDR3 loop is CAISEKGQGGLDTQYF. The CDR3 coding sequence is TGTGCCATCAGTGAGAAGGGACAGGGGGGTCTGGATACGCAGTATTTT.

The chain carries TRBV4-3 and TRBJ1-4; D might be TRBD1 (5 bases). Germline V lookup: CDR1 LGHNA, CDR2 YSLEER. The CDR3 totals 16 residues. V was cut by 1 base and J by 7 bases, with 16 bases left in between. The CDR3 loop reads CASSQAPRGMGEKLFF. The CDR3 bases are TGCGCCAGCAGCCAAGCCCCCCGGGGGATGGGTGAAAAACTGTTTTTT.

J is TRBJ1-5 and V is TRBV6-1; possible D gene TRBD1, 6 bases. The CDR3 sequence is 14 residues long. The germline V gene has CDR1 MNHNS and CDR2 SASEGT. The V gene lost 5 bases and the J gene lost 6 bases, with 14 bases spanning the gap. The CDR3 loop is CASSTGGLGQPQHF. In nucleotides, the CDR3 is TGTGCCAGCAGTACCGGGGGGCTGGGTCAGCCCCAGCATTTT.

This chain connects TRBV6-1 to TRBJ1-5, with D perhaps matching TRBD1 (5 bases). V lost 2 bases and J 4 bases, leaving 12 bases between the germline ends. This CDR3 spans 15 amino acids. Germline V gene lookup returns CDR1 MNHNS and CDR2 SASEGT. CDR3 DNA: TGTGCCAGCAGTGAACCATCCGGGACTAATCAGCCCCAGCATTTT. Its protein is CASSEPSGTNQPQHF.

The chain carries TRBV6-5 and TRBJ2-1, with 16 bases lining up with TRBD2. There are 15 residues in the CDR3. Germline trimming cut 5 bases from V and 7 bases from J; bases unmatched to any gene: 2. Looked up from germline, CDR1 is MNHEY and CDR2 is SVGAGI. CDR3 in DNA: TGTGCCAGCAGTCCGGGACTAGCGGGAGGGAATGAGCAGTTCTTC. It specifies CASSPGLAGGNEQFF.

This chain uses TRBV11-3 with TRBJ2-3; 7 nucleotides align to TRBD1. CDR3 length: 14 amino acids. Germline V gene data show CDR1 as SGHNT and CDR2 as YENEEA. J was trimmed by 12 bases and V by 5 bases; bases with no gene match: 14. CDR3 bases: TGTGCCAGCAGCCCCCCCGGGACAGTAGGATTTCAGTATTTT. Residues: CASSPPGTVGFQYF.

V gene TRBV4-3 combines with J gene TRBJ2-1; TRBD2 matches 8 bases. V trimming: 4 bases; J trimming: 13 bases; junction bases outside the gene matches: 12. This CDR3 has 14 residues. Germline CDR1 and CDR2: LGHNA and YSLEER. CDR3 sequence (DNA): TGCGCCAGCAGCCCCCTAGTGCGGGAGGTACCTCAGTTCTTC. Encoded protein: CASSPLVREVPQFF.

The V and J genes are TRBV6-1 and TRBJ2-7, with 13 bases lining up with TRBD2. The CDR3 is made up of 14 amino acids. The V gene's germline CDR1 is MNHNS and CDR2 SASEGT. Germline trimming cut 7 bases from V and 6 bases from J; bases unmatched to any gene: 6. The CDR3 protein is CASNVGLAGTEQYF. In DNA, the CDR3 is TGTGCCAGCAATGTGGGACTAGCGGGGACCGAGCAGTACTTC.

The chain joins TRBV27 to TRBJ1-4, with D perhaps TRBD1 (6 bases). V lost 5 bases, J lost 4 bases, and 14 bases lay in between. The germline gives CDR1 MNHEY, CDR2 SMNVEV (reference sequence). The CDR3 loop spans 15 amino acids. CDR3 sequence: CASSPRTVLNEKLFF. The CDR3 nucleotides are TGTGCCAGCAGTCCACGGACAGTCCTTAATGAAAAACTGTTTTTT.

This chain uses TRBV15 with TRBJ1-4; maybe TRBD1 (5 bases). Germline loops: CDR1 LNHNV, CDR2 YYDKDF (reference sequence). Trimming stripped 3 bases from V and 7 bases from J, with 15 bases between. The CDR3 consists of 15 residues. The CDR3 loop is CATSSWRMGGEKLFF. DNA for the CDR3: TGTGCCACCAGCAGTTGGCGGATGGGGGGTGAAAAACTGTTTTTT.

This chain uses TRBV28 with TRBJ1-1, with 9 bases matching TRBD1. J was trimmed by 1 base and V by 7 bases; bases with no gene match: 4. Germline V CDR1 and CDR2: MDHEN, SYDVKM. CDR3 size: 14 residues. CDR3 in DNA: TGTGCCAGCATTACACAGGGGGCGAACACTGAAGCTTTCTTT. Translation: CASITQGANTEAFF.

The chain uses TRBV2 and TRBJ1-3, with 9 bases aligning to TRBD1. The CDR3 extends over 15 amino acids. Trimming took 7 bases from V and 0 from J; bases not matched to a gene: 4. Germline assignment: CDR1 SNHLY and CDR2 FYNNEI. CDR3 nucleotide sequence: TGTGCCAGCACGGGACAGGGTTTCTCTGGAAACACCATATATTTT. Residues: CASTGQGFSGNTIYF.

The V call is TRBV5-8, the J call TRBJ1-1; no definite D call. The germline V gene has CDR1 SGHTS and CDR2 YDEGEE. Trimming removed 0 bases from V and 7 bases from J, with 10 bases in between. This CDR3 is built from 13 residues. CDR3 sequence (DNA): TGTGCCAGCAGCTTGGTTGTTCCCTTTGAAGCTTTCTTT. Amino acids: CASSLVVPFEAFF.

This chain joins TRBV7-6 and TRBJ2-2; possibly TRBD1 for D (6 bases). The germline gives CDR1 SGHVS, CDR2 FNYEAQ. Trimming removed 5 bases at V and 2 bases at J, with 9 bases between. This CDR3 contains 14 residues. This CDR3 reads CASSPGHNTGELFF. The CDR3 DNA reads TGTGCCAGCAGCCCGGGACACAACACCGGGGAGCTGTTTTTT.

The chain links TRBV7-2 to TRBJ2-3, with 10 bases matching TRBD2. The CDR3 is made up of 17 amino acids. Looked up from germline, CDR1 is SGHTA and CDR2 is FQGNSA. J gave up 4 bases and V 1 base, and 8 bases lay outside the gene matches. The CDR3 loop reads CASSLVSGGKRADTQYF. CDR3 sequence (DNA): TGTGCCAGCAGCTTAGTTAGCGGGGGGAAGAGAGCAGATACGCAGTATTTT.

The chain carries TRBV5-1 and TRBJ2-3; D gene uncertain. Germline assignment: CDR1 SGHRS and CDR2 YFSETQ. Trimming stripped 0 bases from V and 4 bases from J, with 18 bases between. The length of the CDR3 is 17 residues. CDR3: CASSLEPTAKSPDTQYF. CDR3 nucleotide sequence: TGCGCCAGCAGCTTGGAACCGACTGCTAAAAGCCCAGATACGCAGTATTTT.

The chain is built from TRBV7-2 and TRBJ2-1; 9 bases match TRBD2. The length of the CDR3 is 16 residues. V dropped 5 bases and J dropped 0; count of bases not matched to a gene: 5. Germline V gives CDR1 SGHTA, CDR2 FQGNSA. The CDR3 is CASSPNSGSSYNEQFF. CDR3 nucleotide sequence: TGTGCCAGCAGCCCAAATAGCGGGAGCTCCTACAATGAGCAGTTCTTC.

The J gene is TRBJ1-1, the V gene TRBV27, with a possible D match to TRBD1 (6 bases). CDR1 is MNHEY and CDR2 is SMNVEV in the germline V gene (reference sequence). The V gene lost 10 bases and the J gene lost 5 bases, with 14 bases spanning the gap. The CDR3 covers 12 residues. The CDR3 DNA sequence: TGTGCCACAGGGGCAGGGATAACTGAAGCTTTCTTT. Its translation: CATGAGITEAFF.